This TCR beta chain was recovered during a study of post-analysis software for immune sequencing data. General observations from the study: Clustering by F measure revealed strong co-clustering among samples prepared together in one batch.

The library was made from cDNA and included unique molecular identifiers. TCRdb itself ran the PCR reads through MiXCR, one entry per CDR3 protein. The sample contains about 430,000 distinct CDR3 sequences, roughly 40% of which appear only once. This clonotype has more than one count but fewer than ten. Antigen unknown. This receptor was identified in a girl aged 2 to 9 with multiple sclerosis. Sequencing was done on a sample of blood.

CDR3 residues: CSPEGIDQPQHF. The CDR3, as DNA: TGCAGTCCGGAGGGGATAGATCAGCCCCAGCATTTT. The gene calls are TRBV29-1 and TRBJ1-5; possibly TRBD1 for D (5 bases). CDR3 length: 12 residues. Germline values: CDR1 SQVTM, CDR2 ANQGSEA. Full variable domain (missing parts from reference TRBV29-1 and TRBJ1-5): SAVISQKPSRDICQRGTSLTIQCQVDSQVTMMFWYRQQPGQSLTLIATANQGSEATYESGFVIDKFPISRPNLTFSTLTVSNMSPEDSSIYLCSPEGIDQPQHFGDGTRLSIL.